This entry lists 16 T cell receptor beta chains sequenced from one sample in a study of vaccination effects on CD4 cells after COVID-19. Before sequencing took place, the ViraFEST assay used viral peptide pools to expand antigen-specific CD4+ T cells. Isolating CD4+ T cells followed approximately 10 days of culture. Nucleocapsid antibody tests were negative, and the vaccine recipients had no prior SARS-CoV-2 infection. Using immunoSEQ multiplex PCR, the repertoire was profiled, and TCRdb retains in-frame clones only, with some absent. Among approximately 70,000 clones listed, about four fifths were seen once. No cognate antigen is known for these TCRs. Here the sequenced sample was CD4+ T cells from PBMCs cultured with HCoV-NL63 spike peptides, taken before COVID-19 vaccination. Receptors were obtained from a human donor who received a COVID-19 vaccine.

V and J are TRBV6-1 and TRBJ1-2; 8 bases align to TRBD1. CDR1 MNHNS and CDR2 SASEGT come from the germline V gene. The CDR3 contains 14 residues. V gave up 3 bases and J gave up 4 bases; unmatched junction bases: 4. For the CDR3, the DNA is TGTGCCAGCAGTGACGCGGACAGGGTCTATGGCTACACCTTC. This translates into CASSDADRVYGYTF.

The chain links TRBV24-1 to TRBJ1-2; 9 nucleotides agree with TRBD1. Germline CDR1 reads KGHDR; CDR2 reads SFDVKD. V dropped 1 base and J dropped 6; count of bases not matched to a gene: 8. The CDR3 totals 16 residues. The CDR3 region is CATSDFSGTGRHGYTF. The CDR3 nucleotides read TGTGCCACCAGTGATTTCTCGGGGACAGGGAGGCATGGCTACACCTTC.

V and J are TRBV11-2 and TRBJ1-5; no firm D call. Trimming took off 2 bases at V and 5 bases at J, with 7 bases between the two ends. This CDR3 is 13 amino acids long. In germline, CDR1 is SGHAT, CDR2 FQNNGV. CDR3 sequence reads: CASSLQEDQPQHF. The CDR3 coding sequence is TGTGCCAGCAGCTTACAAGAGGATCAGCCCCAGCATTTT.

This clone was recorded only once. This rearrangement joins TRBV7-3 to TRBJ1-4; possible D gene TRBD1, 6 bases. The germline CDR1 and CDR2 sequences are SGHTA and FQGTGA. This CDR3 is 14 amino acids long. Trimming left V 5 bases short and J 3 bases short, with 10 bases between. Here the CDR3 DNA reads TGTGCCAGCAGCGTCAGGGGTCCTAATGAAAAACTGTTTTTT. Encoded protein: CASSVRGPNEKLFF.

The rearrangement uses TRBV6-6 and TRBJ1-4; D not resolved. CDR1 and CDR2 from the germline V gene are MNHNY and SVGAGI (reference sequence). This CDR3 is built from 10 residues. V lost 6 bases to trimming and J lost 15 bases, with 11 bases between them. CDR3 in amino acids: CASRADRVFF. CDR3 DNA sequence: TGTGCCAGCAGGGCGGACCGGGTGTTTTTT.

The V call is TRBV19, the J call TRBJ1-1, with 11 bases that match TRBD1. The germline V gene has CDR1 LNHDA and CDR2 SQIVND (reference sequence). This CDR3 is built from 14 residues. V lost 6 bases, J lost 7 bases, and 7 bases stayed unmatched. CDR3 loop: CASRRDRGSDEAFF. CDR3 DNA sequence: TGTGCCAGTAGGAGGGACAGGGGGTCTGATGAAGCTTTCTTT.

The CDR3 nucleotides are TGTGCCAGCAGCCAATCGTCTTGGCGGGGTGAAGCTTTCTTT. This sequence encodes CASSQSSWRGEAFF. The V gene is TRBV3-1 (or the pseudogene TRBV3-2), the J gene TRBJ1-1; D remains unclear. Trimming left V 2 bases short and J 7 bases short, with 14 bases between. The CDR3 covers 14 residues. CDR1 LGHDT and CDR2 YNNKEL come from the germline V gene (reference sequence).

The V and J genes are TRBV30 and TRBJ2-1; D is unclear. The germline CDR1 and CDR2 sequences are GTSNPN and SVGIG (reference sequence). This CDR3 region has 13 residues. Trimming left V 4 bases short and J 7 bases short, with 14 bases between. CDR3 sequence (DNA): TGTGCCTGGAATCACGGCGCCCGGAATGAGCAGTTCTTC. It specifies CAWNHGARNEQFF.

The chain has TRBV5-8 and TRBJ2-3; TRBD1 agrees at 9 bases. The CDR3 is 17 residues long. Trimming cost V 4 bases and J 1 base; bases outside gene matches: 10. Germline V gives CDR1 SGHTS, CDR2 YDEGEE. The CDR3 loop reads CASSLGTGSLGTDTQYF. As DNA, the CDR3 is TGTGCCAGCAGCCTAGGGACAGGGAGTTTGGGCACAGATACGCAGTATTTT.

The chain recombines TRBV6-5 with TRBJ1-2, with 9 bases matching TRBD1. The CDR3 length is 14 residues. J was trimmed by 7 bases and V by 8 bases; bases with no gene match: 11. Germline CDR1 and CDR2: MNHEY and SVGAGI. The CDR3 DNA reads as TGTGCCAGCCAATCTCCGGGACAGGGCAGTGGCTACACCTTC. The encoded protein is CASQSPGQGSGYTF.

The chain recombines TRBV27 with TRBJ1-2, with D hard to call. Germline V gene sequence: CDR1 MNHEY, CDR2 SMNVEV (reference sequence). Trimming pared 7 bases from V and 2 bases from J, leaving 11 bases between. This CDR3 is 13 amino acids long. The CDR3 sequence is CASKKDVNYGYTF. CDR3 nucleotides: TGTGCCAGCAAGAAGGACGTCAACTATGGCTACACCTTC.

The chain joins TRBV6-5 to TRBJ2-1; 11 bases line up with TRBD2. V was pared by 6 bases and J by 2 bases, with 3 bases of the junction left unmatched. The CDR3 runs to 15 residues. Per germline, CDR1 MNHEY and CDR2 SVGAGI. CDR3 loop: CASSYSGGAYNEQFF. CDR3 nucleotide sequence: TGTGCCAGCAGCTATAGCGGGGGGGCCTACAATGAGCAGTTCTTC.

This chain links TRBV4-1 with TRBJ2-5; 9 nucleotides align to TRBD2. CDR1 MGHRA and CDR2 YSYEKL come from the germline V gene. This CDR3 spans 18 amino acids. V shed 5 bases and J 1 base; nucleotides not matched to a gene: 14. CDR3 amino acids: CASSKFGAASGVQETQYF. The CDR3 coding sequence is TGCGCCAGCAGCAAGTTTGGGGCGGCTAGCGGGGTCCAAGAGACCCAGTACTTC.

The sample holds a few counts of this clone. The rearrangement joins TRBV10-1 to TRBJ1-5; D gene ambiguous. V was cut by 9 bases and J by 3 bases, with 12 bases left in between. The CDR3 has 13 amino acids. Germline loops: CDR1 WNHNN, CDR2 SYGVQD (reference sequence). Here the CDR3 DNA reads TGCGCCAGTCAACAGAGTATCAATCAGCCCCAGCATTTT. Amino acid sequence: CASQQSINQPQHF.

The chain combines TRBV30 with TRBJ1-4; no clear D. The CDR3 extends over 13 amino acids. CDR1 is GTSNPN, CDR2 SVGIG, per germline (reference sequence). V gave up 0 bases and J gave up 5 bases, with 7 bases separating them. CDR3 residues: CAWSVRWNEKLFF. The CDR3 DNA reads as TGTGCCTGGAGTGTACGGTGGAATGAAAAACTGTTTTTT. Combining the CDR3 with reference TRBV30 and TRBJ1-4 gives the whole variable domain SQTIHQWPATLVQPVGSPLSLECTVEGTSNPNLYWYRQAAGRGLQLLFYSVGIGQISSEVPQNLSASRPQDRQFILSSKKLLLSDSGFYLCAWSVRWNEKLFFGSGTQLSVL.

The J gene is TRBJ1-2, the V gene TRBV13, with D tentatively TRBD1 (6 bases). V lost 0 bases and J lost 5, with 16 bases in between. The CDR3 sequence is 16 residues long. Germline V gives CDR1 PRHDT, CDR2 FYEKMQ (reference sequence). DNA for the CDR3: TGTGCCAGCAGCTTAGGCCGTGGGGGCTGGTTGTATGGCTACACCTTC. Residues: CASSLGRGGWLYGYTF.